A single sample gave rise to the 26 T cell receptor beta chains below, sequenced in a study of cytomegalovirus exposure and HLA in healthy donors. The PCR used 60 Vbeta and 13 Jbeta primers. Assay: immunoSEQ multiplex PCR; the TCRdb copy retains only in-frame clones and omits some. The sample consists of over 90,000 clones, approximately 71% of them appearing once. Sequencing was performed on PBMCs. All receptors derive from a male donor in good health and CMV-seropositive.

The V call is TRBV19, the J call TRBJ1-2; weak D call: TRBD1 (5 bases). The CDR3 loop spans 11 amino acids. In germline, CDR1 is LNHDA, CDR2 SQIVND (reference sequence). V lost 3 bases to trimming and J lost 8 bases, with 7 bases between them. In DNA, the CDR3 is TGTGCCAGTAGTATTTGGGGCGGCTACACCTTC. It translates to CASSIWGGYTF.

This chain joins TRBV6-5 and TRBJ1-3; D gene unclear. Looked up from germline, CDR1 is MNHEY and CDR2 is SVGAGI. Trimming left V 5 bases short and J 0 bases short, with 11 bases between. This CDR3 is built from 15 residues. CDR3 coding DNA: TGTGCCAGCAGTGCCGACTACCACTCTGGAAACACCATATATTTT. Protein sequence: CASSADYHSGNTIYF.

The gene calls are TRBV9 and TRBJ2-1; D remains ambiguous. CDR1 is SGDLS and CDR2 is YYNGEE in the germline V gene. Trimming took 4 bases from V and 7 from J, leaving 12 bases between them. The CDR3 runs to 13 residues. The CDR3: CASSPRNYNEQFF. The CDR3 DNA is TGTGCCAGCAGCCCCCGAAACTATAATGAGCAGTTCTTC.

This chain uses TRBV7-2 with TRBJ2-5; 12 bases agree with TRBD2. Near its end, the DNA agrees better with TRBJ2-7, so the J call may be wrong. The CDR3 totals 17 residues. Germline V CDR1 and CDR2: SGHTA, FQGNSA. CDR3 bases: TGTGCCAGCAGCTTAAGGGCCCGGACTAGCGGGGCCTACGAGCAGTACTTC. This encodes CASSLRARTSGAYEQYF.

This rearrangement joins TRBV28 to TRBJ2-1; 7 nucleotides agree with TRBD1. The J segment lost 4 bases and the V segment lost 6 bases, leaving 6 bases of the junction unmatched. Looked up from germline, CDR1 is MDHEN and CDR2 is SYDVKM. The CDR3 contains 14 residues. This chain's CDR3 is CASRPPGQYNEQFF. The CDR3 DNA is TGTGCCAGCAGGCCACCGGGACAGTACAATGAGCAGTTCTTC.

This clone was recorded once. One end of the junction is discordant with germline, which a read error may explain. V and J are TRBV7-9 and TRBJ1-2; 12 bases fit TRBD1. The CDR3 length is 16 residues. Germline CDR1 reads SEHNR; CDR2 reads FQNEAQ (reference sequence). The CDR3 sequence is CSSSLGSGTGGSGYTF. DNA of the CDR3: TGTTCCAGCAGCTTAGGCTCCGGGACAGGGGGCTCTGGCTACACCTTC.

The genes are TRBV10-3 and TRBJ2-1, with D unclear. The CDR3 is 13 residues long. Trimming left V 11 bases short and J 2 bases short, with 13 bases between. The germline V gene has CDR1 ENHRY and CDR2 SYGVKD. CDR3 amino acids: CAGAADPYNEQFF. CDR3 bases: TGTGCCGGCGCGGCCGATCCCTACAATGAGCAGTTCTTC.

The chain employs TRBV6-6 and TRBJ2-5; perhaps TRBD2 as D (6 bases). Trimming shortened V by 2 bases and J by 4 bases, and 11 bases separated the two germline ends. CDR3 length: 14 residues. Germline V gene sequence: CDR1 MNHNY, CDR2 SVGAGI (reference sequence). In nucleotides, the CDR3 is TGTGCCAGCAGTTACGGAGGGGTCCCAGAGACCCAGTACTTC. Its translation is CASSYGGVPETQYF.

This clone occurred a few times. The V and J genes are TRBV5-1 and TRBJ2-5; 11 bases are a match to TRBD1. The CDR3 extends over 15 amino acids. Germline loops: CDR1 SGHRS, CDR2 YFSETQ. The J segment lost 2 bases and the V segment lost 3 bases, leaving 3 bases of the junction unmatched. The CDR3 nucleotides are TGCGCCAGCAGCTCGGACAGGGGGCTGCAAGAGACCCAGTACTTC. Translating it yields CASSSDRGLQETQYF.

The chain is built from TRBV27 and TRBJ1-2; D is perhaps TRBD1 (5 bases). This CDR3 is 14 amino acids long. The V gene's germline CDR1 is MNHEY and CDR2 SMNVEV (reference sequence). Trimming left V 5 bases short and J 6 bases short, with 16 bases between. The CDR3 spells CASSPSGGRNGYTF. CDR3 in DNA: TGTGCCAGCAGTCCCTCCGGGGGGAGGAATGGCTACACCTTC.

DNA for the CDR3: TGCGCCAGCAGCCAACAGACAGGGGAGAAAGATACGCAGTATTTT. Translating gives CASSQQTGEKDTQYF. The rearrangement uses TRBV4-3 and TRBJ2-3, with 8 bases matching TRBD1. CDR1 and CDR2 from the germline V gene are LGHNA and YSLEER. There are 15 residues in the CDR3. J lost 5 bases, V lost 2 bases, and 6 bases had no gene match.

In this sample, this clone turned up once. The chain recombines TRBV19 with TRBJ2-7, with 8 bases that match TRBD1. The length of the CDR3 is 15 residues. Germline loops: CDR1 LNHDA, CDR2 SQIVND (reference sequence). V dropped 4 bases and J dropped 0; count of bases not matched to a gene: 5. The CDR3, as DNA: TGTGCCAGTAGTACCCGGACAGGGAGCTCCTACGAGCAGTACTTC. Translated, it gives CASSTRTGSSYEQYF.

The chain carries TRBV2 and TRBJ2-1; D is uncertain. The CDR3 has 15 residues. V was cut by 6 bases and J by 5 bases, with 17 bases left in between. Germline V gene sequence: CDR1 SNHLY, CDR2 FYNNEI. CDR3 loop: CASSPSGPPHNEQFF. The CDR3, as DNA: TGTGCCAGCAGCCCTAGTGGCCCCCCCCACAATGAGCAGTTCTTC.

V usage is TRBV13 and J usage is TRBJ2-7; possible D gene TRBD2, 5 bases. This CDR3 is built from 15 residues. Per germline, CDR1 PRHDT and CDR2 FYEKMQ (reference sequence). The V gene lost 3 bases and the J gene lost 4 bases, with 16 bases spanning the gap. The CDR3 reads CASSFTDSRRYEQYF. For the CDR3, the DNA is TGTGCCAGCAGCTTTACGGACTCCCGAAGGTACGAGCAGTACTTC.

The V and J genes are TRBV7-3 and TRBJ2-1; D perhaps matches TRBD2 (6 bases). CDR1 is SGHTA and CDR2 is FQGTGA in the germline V gene. Trimming left V 2 bases short and J 1 base short, with 6 bases between. The CDR3 covers 14 residues. In DNA, the CDR3 is TGTGCCAGCAGCTTAGCGGGGTCCTACAATGAGCAGTTCTTC. This gives the protein CASSLAGSYNEQFF.

The chain has TRBV5-1 and TRBJ2-6; D possibly corresponds to TRBD1 (5 bases). CDR1 and CDR2 (germline): SGHRS, YFSETQ. V was clipped by 6 bases and J by 2 bases, with 15 bases between them. This CDR3 contains 16 residues. The CDR3 region is CASNQGSSPGANVLTF. CDR3 DNA: TGCGCCAGCAACCAGGGTTCGTCCCCTGGGGCCAACGTCCTGACTTTC.

Regarding this clone: One junction end disagrees with the germline gene, perhaps due to a read error. The genes are TRBV5-1 and TRBJ2-5, with D uncertain. Per the germline V gene, CDR1 is SGHRS and CDR2 is YFSETQ. The CDR3 is 14 residues long. CDR3: CASSLGRAQEAQYF. The DNA of the CDR3 is TGCGCCAGCAGCTTGGGCAGAGCCCAAGAGGCCCAGTACTTC.

V and J are TRBV18 and TRBJ1-5; D not certain. V was clipped by 4 bases and J by 5 bases, with 6 bases between them. The CDR3 extends over 12 amino acids. CDR1 KGHSH and CDR2 LQKENI come from the germline V gene. CDR3 loop: CASSRQDQPQHF. DNA of the CDR3: TGTGCCAGCTCACGTCAGGATCAGCCCCAGCATTTT.

CDR3 sequence reads: CSGSGGRGTEAFF. The CDR3 DNA sequence: TGCAGCGGCTCAGGGGGAAGGGGCACTGAAGCTTTCTTT. The rearrangement links TRBV29-1 to TRBJ1-1, with 7 nucleotides matching TRBD1. This CDR3 contains 13 residues. V lost 7 bases, J lost 4 bases, and 9 bases stayed unmatched. Looked up from germline, CDR1 is SQVTM and CDR2 is ANQGSEA.

The chain employs TRBV6-4 and TRBJ2-1, with 12 bases fitting TRBD2. Trimming removed 2 bases from V and 8 bases from J; junction bases left unmatched: 7. CDR1 and CDR2 (germline): MRHNA, SNTAGT. The CDR3 is 16 amino acids. CDR3 loop: CASSDRPGLAGYEQFF. Written as DNA, the CDR3 is TGTGCCAGCAGTGACCGACCGGGACTAGCGGGCTATGAGCAGTTCTTC.

In its sample, this clone was seen a few times. This chain connects TRBV5-6 to TRBJ2-5; TRBD2 agrees at 16 bases. After removal of 4 bases from V and 5 bases from J, the junction contained 8 bases not matched to a gene. From germline, CDR1 is SGHDT and CDR2 YYEEEE. The CDR3 is 17 residues long. The CDR3 is CASSRGTSGRARETQYF. The CDR3 DNA is TGTGCCAGCAGCAGAGGGACTAGCGGGAGGGCCCGGGAGACCCAGTACTTC.

This sequence joins TRBV5-1 and TRBJ1-1; possibly TRBD1 for D (5 bases). The CDR3 loop spans 15 amino acids. Looked up from germline, CDR1 is SGHRS and CDR2 is YFSETQ. Trimming removed 1 base at V and 3 bases at J, with 13 bases between. The CDR3 region has the DNA TGCGCCAGCAGCTTGTTAGGGGCTGGGGACACTGAAGCTTTCTTT. Translating gives CASSLLGAGDTEAFF.

This clone was seen a single time. The rearrangement uses TRBV6-5 and TRBJ2-5; maybe TRBD2 (6 bases). The better agreement between TRBJ2-7 and the DNA end casts doubt on the J call. The CDR3 runs 14 residues. CDR1 and CDR2 from the germline V gene are MNHEY and SVGAGI. CDR3 coding DNA: TGTGCCAGCAGTTACTCGGGCGGGACCTACGAGCAGTACTTC. It yields the protein CASSYSGGTYEQYF.

The gene calls are TRBV27 and TRBJ2-1; 10 bases fit TRBD2. V shed 3 bases, J shed 6 bases, and the junction held 11 bases outside the gene matches. The V gene's germline CDR1 is MNHEY and CDR2 SMNVEV (reference sequence). This CDR3 has 17 amino acids. DNA for the CDR3: TGTGCCAGCAGTTTCACCCCCGAGCGGGAGGGCCCCAATGAGCAGTTCTTC. Translated, it gives CASSFTPEREGPNEQFF.

This sequence joins TRBV4-2 and TRBJ2-7, with a tentative D call TRBD2 (7 bases). The CDR3 loop spans 14 amino acids. Germline V CDR1 and CDR2: LGHNA, YNFKEQ. The V end was cut by 2 bases, the J end by 3 bases, with 11 bases between. The CDR3: CASSQKGGLYEQYF. The DNA for the CDR3 is TGTGCCAGCAGCCAAAAGGGGGGGCTCTACGAGCAGTACTTC.

J is TRBJ2-7 and V is TRBV5-4; possibly TRBD1 for D (6 bases). The V end lost 0 bases, the J end lost 6 bases, and 16 bases lay between the germline ends. CDR3 size: 15 residues. Germline CDR1 is SGHNT and CDR2 is YYREEE (reference sequence). CDR3 sequence: CASSLEGVRASEQYF. CDR3 sequence (DNA): TGTGCCAGCAGCTTGGAGGGGGTCCGGGCCTCCGAGCAGTACTTC.